The 8 T cell receptor beta chains given below trace back to one sample, sequenced in a study of beta chain features in type 1 diabetes. Whole-study findings and limits: Within each of all four CD4+ subsets, Type 1 diabetes patients had TCRB CDR3s that were moderately but significantly shorter.

Antigens of these TCRs are unknown. Expressed TCRB transcripts were sequenced because the isolated RNA had all been reverse transcribed beforehand. The repertoire was sequenced with immunoSEQ multiplex PCR; TCRdb's copy has only in-frame clones and lacks some. The table lists 680,000 or so clones, roughly an eighth of them singletons. The sequencing sample was made of naive CD4+ T cells from blood. Source of these receptors: a man younger than 30 with type 1 diabetes.

This clone was found a few times. This chain links TRBV28 with TRBJ1-2; D remains unclear. Germline V gene lookup returns CDR1 MDHEN and CDR2 SYDVKM. The V gene lost 4 bases and the J gene lost 8 bases, with 11 bases spanning the gap. The CDR3 sequence is 12 residues long. In DNA form, the CDR3 reads TGTGCCAGCAGTTCGAGCGCTGGGGGCTACACCTTC. Its translation is CASSSSAGGYTF.

The rearrangement links TRBV21-1 to TRBJ1-1. TRBV21-1 is a known pseudogene. The CDR3 runs to 14 residues. The CDR3 reads CASRLLHKNTEAFF. The CDR3 nucleotides read TGTGCCAGCAGACTTCTCCACAAGAACACTGAAGCTTTCTTT.

This chain links TRBV30 with TRBJ1-1; 8 nucleotides align to TRBD1. Germline CDR1 and CDR2: GTSNPN and SVGIG (reference sequence). Unmatched junction bases numbered 12, after V lost 5 bases and J lost 4 bases. CDR3 length: 15 residues. In DNA form, the CDR3 reads TGTGCCTGGGGGACCCTTACAGGGGGAGGCACTGAAGCTTTCTTT. Protein product: CAWGTLTGGGTEAFF.

This clone was seen a handful of times. The rearrangement links TRBV28 to TRBJ2-5, with D perhaps matching TRBD1 (6 bases). CDR1 MDHEN and CDR2 SYDVKM come from the germline V gene. V dropped 5 bases and J dropped 4 bases, with 17 bases sitting between them. The CDR3 is 15 amino acids. This CDR3 reads CASSQNPDRGETQYF. The CDR3 coding sequence is TGTGCCAGCAGTCAAAACCCGGACAGAGGAGAGACCCAGTACTTC. The whole variable domain, remainder taken from reference TRBV28 and TRBJ2-5, is DVKVTQSSRYLVKRTGEKVFLECVQDMDHENMFWYRQDPGLGLRLIYFSYDVKMKEKGDIPEGYSVSREKKERFSLILESASTNQTSMYLCASSQNPDRGETQYFGPGTRLLVL.

V usage is TRBV5-4 and J usage is TRBJ2-1; 8 bases match TRBD1. Trimming cost V 0 bases and J 4 bases; bases outside gene matches: 3. This CDR3 has 15 amino acids. CDR1 is SGHNT, CDR2 YYREEE, per germline (reference sequence). CDR3 nucleotides: TGTGCCAGCAGCTTGGGGACAGGGTTTTACAATGAGCAGTTCTTC. It translates to CASSLGTGFYNEQFF.

The chain uses TRBV6-6 and TRBJ2-3; 11 nucleotides align to TRBD1. CDR1 MNHNY and CDR2 SVGAGI come from the germline V gene (reference sequence). The length of the CDR3 is 15 residues. V was clipped by 2 bases and J by 5 bases; unmatched bases: 3. CDR3 amino acids: CASSYRTGGKDTQYF. CDR3 bases: TGTGCCAGCAGTTACCGGACAGGGGGCAAAGATACGCAGTATTTT.

The CDR3 here is CSAPTGNEQYF. CDR3 sequence (DNA): TGCAGTGCGCCCACAGGGAACGAGCAGTACTTC. The chain links TRBV20-1 to TRBJ2-7, with TRBD1 as a possible D gene (6 bases). The CDR3 loop spans 11 amino acids. Germline V gene data show CDR1 as DFQATT and CDR2 as SNEGSKA (reference sequence). Trimming stripped 6 bases from V and 5 bases from J, with 11 bases between.

The chain is built from TRBV2 and TRBJ2-3; TRBD2 agrees at 12 bases. With V trimmed by 3 bases and J by 3 bases, 4 bases remained unmatched. The CDR3 is 16 amino acids. Germline V gene lookup returns CDR1 SNHLY and CDR2 FYNNEI. Written as DNA, the CDR3 is TGTGCCAGCAGTGACGGACTAGCGGGGAATACAGATACGCAGTATTTT. It codes for CASSDGLAGNTDTQYF.